Presented here are 5 T cell receptor beta chains from one specimen sequenced in a study of T cell clonotyping in hematopoietic cell transplantation (dated by TCRdb to about 2021). Receptor libraries were prepared by the immunoSEQ multiplex PCR assay. TCRdb holds this immuneACCESS table with in-frame rearrangements only. Some clones are missing; in checked studies, unresolved V genes explain under half, and the rest has no known cause. For this sample there are about 1,100 clones; 60% to 75% appear just once. The ten largest clones capture approximately 40% of the sample. Explained via the paper, the time point label denotes: 100 days after allo-HCT. The sequencing used peripheral blood mononuclear cells, collected 100 days after allogeneic stem cell transplant. These receptors were obtained from a female patient aged 25-39 years who had an allogeneic stem cell transplant, so T cells may come from the graft donor. Some clones in this sample may be carry-over from other donors' samples.

The chain joins TRBV6-6 to TRBJ1-2; D is ambiguous. Trimming removed 6 bases at V and 4 bases at J, with 15 bases between. Germline V CDR1 and CDR2: MNHNY, SVGAGI (reference sequence). There are 14 residues in the CDR3. The chain's CDR3 is CASSPHTDGYGYTF. In nucleotides, the CDR3 is TGTGCCAGCAGCCCCCATACAGACGGCTATGGCTACACCTTC.

This clone was detected once. This CDR3 is CASRSPGQGSEKLFF. The DNA of the CDR3 is TGTGCCAGCAGATCTCCGGGACAGGGTAGTGAAAAACTGTTTTTT. This chain joins TRBV6-5 and TRBJ1-4, with 9 nucleotides matching TRBD1. Looked up from germline, CDR1 is MNHEY and CDR2 is SVGAGI. The CDR3 runs 15 residues. After removal of 6 bases from V and 7 bases from J, the junction contained 9 bases not matched to a gene.

The chain recombines TRBV18 with TRBJ1-4; a possible D gene is TRBD1 (5 bases). CDR3 length: 15 amino acids. Germline CDR1 is KGHSH and CDR2 is LQKENI. V was cut by 5 bases and J by 8 bases, with 18 bases left in between. CDR3 sequence (DNA): TGTGCCAGCTCAGGGACGGTCAAAGACTCCGAAAAACTGTTTTTT. Translation: CASSGTVKDSEKLFF.

This clone appeared once. The CDR3, as DNA: TGTGCCAGTAGTACGGGACCCCTCGACTCACCCCTCCACTTT. It yields the protein CASSTGPLDSPLHF. The J gene is TRBJ1-6, the V gene TRBV19; a possible D gene is TRBD1 (5 bases). CDR1 and CDR2 from the germline V gene are LNHDA and SQIVND (reference sequence). The V and J ends lost 4 bases and 10 bases respectively, with 14 bases between them. The CDR3 is 14 amino acids.

The genes are TRBV5-5 and TRBJ1-5; D might be TRBD1 (5 bases). Germline V gene lookup returns CDR1 SGHKS and CDR2 YYEKEE (reference sequence). The CDR3 runs to 14 residues. V gave up 4 bases and J gave up 5 bases, with 13 bases separating them. The CDR3 sequence: CASSPGQGHQPQHF. The DNA for the CDR3 is TGTGCCAGCAGCCCTGGGCAGGGCCATCAGCCCCAGCATTTT.